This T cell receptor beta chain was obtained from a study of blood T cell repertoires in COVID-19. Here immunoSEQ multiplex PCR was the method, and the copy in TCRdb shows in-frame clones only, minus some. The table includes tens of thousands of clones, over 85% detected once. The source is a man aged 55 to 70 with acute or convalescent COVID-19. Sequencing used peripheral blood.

The CDR3 bases are TGTGCCTGGAGCCCTCTCGCGGGGTATGATAATGAGCAGTTCTTC. Translation gives CAWSPLAGYDNEQFF. The chain carries TRBV30 and TRBJ2-1; perhaps TRBD2 as D (6 bases). Trimming shortened V by 3 bases and J by 7 bases, and 19 bases separated the two germline ends. Per germline, CDR1 GTSNPN and CDR2 SVGIG (reference sequence). The CDR3 is 15 amino acids.